Listed below are T cell receptor beta chains from one sample, sequenced in a study of blood T cell repertoires in COVID-19. The data were produced by immunoSEQ multiplex PCR, yet TCRdb's version contains in-frame clones alone and is incomplete. The sample shows approximately 400,000 clones, roughly four fifths of them seen only once. The sequenced sample was peripheral blood. The source is a human donor with acute or convalescent COVID-19. The donor label of this sample is uncertain. Both conserved end residues are part of each CDR3. A D gene is named only where the DNA matches it firmly. Not every row has a clone size; where given, it reads once, few, many or a size class.

V gene	J gene	D gene	clone size	CDR3 protein	CDR3 DNA
TRBV7-9	TRBJ2-5	-	-	CASTRGGVGETQYF	TGTGCCAGCACCCGAGGGGGGGTCGGGGAGACCCAGTACTTC
TRBV4-2	TRBJ2-1	TRBD2	-	CASSQISYILRGGINEQFF	TGTGCCAGCAGCCAGATAAGTTACATATTACGGGGGGGAATCAATGAGCAGTTCTTC
TRBV10-3	TRBJ2-1	TRBD2	-	CAISEGLAASEQFF	TGTGCCATCAGTGAGGGACTAGCGGCCTCGGAGCAGTTCTTC
TRBV6-6	TRBJ2-7	TRBD1	-	CASSPQDRAPYEQYF	TGTGCCAGCAGCCCCCAGGACAGGGCGCCCTACGAGCAGTACTTC
TRBV6-5	TRBJ1-6	-	-	CASSRGPPYNSPLHF	TGTGCCAGCAGCCGAGGGCCGCCCTATAATTCACCCCTCCACTTT
TRBV5-1	TRBJ1-1	-	-	CASSLTTNTEAFF	TGCGCCAGCAGCTTAACAACGAACACTGAAGCTTTCTTT
TRBV6-5	TRBJ1-3	-	-	CASRQRGSSGNTIYF	TGTGCCAGCAGACAACGAGGGAGCTCTGGAAACACCATATATTTT
TRBV11-3	TRBJ2-1	-	-	CASSPRTGLSYNEQFF	TGTGCCAGCAGCCCCCGGACGGGACTCTCCTACAATGAGCAGTTCTTC
TRBV14	TRBJ1-1	TRBD1	-	CASSQRSGTGNTEAFF	TGTGCCAGCAGCCAAAGATCGGGGACAGGTAACACTGAAGCTTTCTTT
TRBV7-9	TRBJ1-2	TRBD1	-	CASSSPLYRTGDYGYTF	TGTGCCAGCAGCTCACCGCTTTATAGGACAGGAGACTATGGCTACACCTTC
TRBV6-5	TRBJ1-3	TRBD1	-	CASSLTGTARNTIYF	TGTGCCAGCAGCCTCACCGGGACAGCTAGAAACACCATATATTTT
TRBV28	TRBJ1-4	-	-	CASSLRDIATNEKLFF	TGTGCCAGCAGTTTACGGGACATTGCAACTAATGAAAAACTGTTTTTT
TRBV30	TRBJ1-4	-	-	CAWSEDRGTNEKLFF	TGTGCCTGGAGCGAGGATCGGGGGACTAATGAAAAACTGTTTTTT
TRBV4-1	TRBJ2-1	-	few	CASSRLTYNEQFF	TGCGCCAGCAGCCGACTGACCTACAATGAGCAGTTCTTC
TRBV6-1	TRBJ1-3	TRBD1	-	CASSERQGYGNTIYF	TGTGCCAGCAGTGAAAGACAGGGCTACGGAAACACCATATATTTT
TRBV19	TRBJ1-1	-	few	CASSEGHRVANTEAFF	TGTGCCAGTAGTGAGGGTCACAGGGTGGCGAACACTGAAGCTTTCTTT
TRBV5-4	TRBJ1-1	TRBD1	-	CASRNRGGTEAFF	TGTGCCAGCAGGAACAGGGGAGGCACTGAAGCTTTCTTT
TRBV19	TRBJ2-6	-	-	CASKGGNSGANVLTF	TGTGCCAGTAAGGGGGGGAACTCTGGGGCCAACGTCCTGACTTTC
TRBV29-1	TRBJ1-1	-	-	CSAVGGIRGLRNTEAFF	TGCAGCGCCGTCGGGGGAATAAGGGGCCTCAGGAACACTGAAGCTTTCTTT
TRBV29-1	TRBJ2-5	-	-	CSVDLGGRGETQYF	TGCAGCGTTGATCTAGGAGGCAGGGGAGAGACCCAGTACTTC
TRBV15	TRBJ1-2	-	once	CATSRNTGYGYTF	TGTGCCACCAGCAGAAACACAGGGTATGGCTACACCTTC
TRBV7-6	TRBJ2-2	TRBD1	-	CASSFPPGGRGTGELFF	TGTGCCAGCAGCTTCCCGCCAGGGGGCCGTGGCACCGGGGAGCTGTTTTTT
TRBV7-2	TRBJ1-6	-	-	CASTTSAWGNSPLHF	TGTGCCAGCACCACCTCGGCATGGGGCAATTCACCCCTCCACTTT
TRBV11-1	TRBJ1-3	-	-	CASSPQTSSPRTIYF	TGTGCCAGCAGCCCCCAGACATCGAGCCCGCGCACCATATATTTT
TRBV10-2	TRBJ2-2	-	-	CASTRWGPITGELFF	TGCGCCAGCACCCGGTGGGGCCCCATCACCGGGGAGCTGTTTTTT
TRBV4-2	TRBJ2-7	TRBD2	-	CASSTQRGGAEQYF	TGTGCCAGCAGCACCCAGCGGGGCGGGGCCGAGCAGTACTTC
TRBV3-1/TRBV3-2	TRBJ1-5	-	-	CASSQAPRQPQHF	TGTGCCAGCAGCCAAGCGCCGCGCCAGCCCCAGCATTTT
TRBV24-1	TRBJ2-7	TRBD1	-	CATRAGTAPYEQYF	TGTGCCACCAGAGCCGGGACAGCCCCCTACGAGCAGTACTTC
TRBV27	TRBJ2-3	-	-	CASRRNGRFSTDTQYF	TGTGCCAGCAGGAGAAATGGGCGCTTTAGCACAGATACGCAGTATTTT
TRBV9	TRBJ1-2	-	few	CASSYDRSYGYTF	TGTGCCAGCAGCTACGACAGGTCCTATGGCTACACCTTC
TRBV5-1	TRBJ2-5	TRBD2	-	CASSLERERETQYF	TGCGCCAGCAGTCTGGAGCGGGAGCGCGAGACCCAGTACTTC
TRBV5-6	TRBJ2-6	TRBD1	-	CASSFRTTGFNPGANVLTF	TGTGCCAGCAGCTTCCGAACGACAGGGTTTAACCCTGGGGCCAACGTCCTGACTTTC
TRBV7-8	TRBJ1-4	TRBD1	-	CASSGRHQGDEKLFF	TGTGCCAGCAGCGGTCGACACCAGGGGGATGAAAAACTGTTTTTT
TRBV7-6	TRBJ2-4	-	few	CASSLTPPTAGAKNIQYF	TGTGCCAGCAGCTTAACCCCTCCGACCGCCGGGGCCAAAAACATTCAGTACTTC
TRBV5-6	TRBJ2-4	-	once	CASSSPSAGTKNIQYF	TGTGCCAGCAGCTCCCCCTCAGCGGGTACCAAAAACATTCAGTACTTC